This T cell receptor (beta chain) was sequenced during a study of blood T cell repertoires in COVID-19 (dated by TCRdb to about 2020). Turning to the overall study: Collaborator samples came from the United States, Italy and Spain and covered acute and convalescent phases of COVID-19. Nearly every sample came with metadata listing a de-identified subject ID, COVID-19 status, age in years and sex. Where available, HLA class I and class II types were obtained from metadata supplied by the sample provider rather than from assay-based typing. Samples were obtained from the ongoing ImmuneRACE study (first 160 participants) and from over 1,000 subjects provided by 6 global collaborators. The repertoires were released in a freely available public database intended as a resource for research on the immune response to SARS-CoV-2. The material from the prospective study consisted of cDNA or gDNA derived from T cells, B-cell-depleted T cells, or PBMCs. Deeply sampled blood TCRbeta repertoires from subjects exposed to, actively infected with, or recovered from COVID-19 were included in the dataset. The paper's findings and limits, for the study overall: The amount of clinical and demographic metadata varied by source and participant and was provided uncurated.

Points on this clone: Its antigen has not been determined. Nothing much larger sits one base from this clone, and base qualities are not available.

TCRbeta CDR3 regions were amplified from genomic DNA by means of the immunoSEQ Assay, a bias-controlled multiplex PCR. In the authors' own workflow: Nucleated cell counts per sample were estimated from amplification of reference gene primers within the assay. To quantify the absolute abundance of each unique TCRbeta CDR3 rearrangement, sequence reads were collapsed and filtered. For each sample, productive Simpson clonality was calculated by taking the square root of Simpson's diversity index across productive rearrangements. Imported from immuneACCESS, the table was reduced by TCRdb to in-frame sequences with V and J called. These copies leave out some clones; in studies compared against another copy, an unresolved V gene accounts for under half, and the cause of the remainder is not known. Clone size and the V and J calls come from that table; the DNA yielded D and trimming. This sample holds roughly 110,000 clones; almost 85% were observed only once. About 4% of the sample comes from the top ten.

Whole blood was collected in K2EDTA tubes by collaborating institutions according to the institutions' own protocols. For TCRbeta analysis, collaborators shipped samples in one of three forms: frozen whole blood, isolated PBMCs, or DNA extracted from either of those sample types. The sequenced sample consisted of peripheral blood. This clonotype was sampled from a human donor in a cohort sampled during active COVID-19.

The CDR3 has the sequence CASSLLGSGANVLTF. The sequenced DNA is TGTGCCAGCAGCTTACTCGGTTCTGGGGCCAACGTCCTGACTTTC. This receptor chain uses TRBV7-2 and TRBJ2-6, with the D gene not confidently named. CDR1 SGHTA and CDR2 FQGNSA were looked up in the germline V gene. The CDR3 covers 15 residues, taking in both the cysteine and the phenylalanine. Just the 45-base CDR3 DNA is kept, in frame starting at base 1. V and J lose 2 bases and 1 base, and a span of 6 bases separates them.